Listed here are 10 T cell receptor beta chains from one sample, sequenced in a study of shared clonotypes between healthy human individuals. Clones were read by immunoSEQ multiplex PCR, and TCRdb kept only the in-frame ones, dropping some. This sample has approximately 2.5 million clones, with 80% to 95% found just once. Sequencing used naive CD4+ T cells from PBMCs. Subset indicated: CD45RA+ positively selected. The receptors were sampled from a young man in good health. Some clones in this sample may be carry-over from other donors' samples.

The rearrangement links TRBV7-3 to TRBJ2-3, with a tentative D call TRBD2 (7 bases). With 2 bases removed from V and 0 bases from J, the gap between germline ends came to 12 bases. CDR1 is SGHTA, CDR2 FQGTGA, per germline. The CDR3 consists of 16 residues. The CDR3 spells CASSLRGAPSTDTQYF. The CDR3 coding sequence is TGTGCCAGCAGCTTACGGGGGGCCCCTAGCACAGATACGCAGTATTTT.

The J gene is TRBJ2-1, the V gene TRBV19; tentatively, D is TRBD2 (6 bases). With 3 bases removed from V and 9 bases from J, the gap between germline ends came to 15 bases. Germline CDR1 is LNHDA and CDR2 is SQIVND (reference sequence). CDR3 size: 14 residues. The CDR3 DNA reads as TGTGCCAGTAGTATTTTGGGGTTTAGCGGTGAGCAGTTCTTC. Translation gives CASSILGFSGEQFF.

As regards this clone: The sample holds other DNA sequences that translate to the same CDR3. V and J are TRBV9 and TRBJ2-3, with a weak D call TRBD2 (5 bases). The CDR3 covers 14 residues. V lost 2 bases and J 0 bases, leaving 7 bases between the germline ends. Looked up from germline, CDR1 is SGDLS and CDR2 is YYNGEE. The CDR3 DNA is TGTGCCAGCAGCGTCCGAGGGAGCACAGATACGCAGTATTTT. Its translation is CASSVRGSTDTQYF.

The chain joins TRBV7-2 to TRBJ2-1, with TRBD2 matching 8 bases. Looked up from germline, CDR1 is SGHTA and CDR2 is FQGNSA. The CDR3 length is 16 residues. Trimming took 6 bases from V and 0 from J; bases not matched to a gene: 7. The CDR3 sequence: CASRPPGGVSYNEQFF. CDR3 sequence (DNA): TGTGCCAGCAGGCCGCCGGGGGGGGTCTCCTACAATGAGCAGTTCTTC.

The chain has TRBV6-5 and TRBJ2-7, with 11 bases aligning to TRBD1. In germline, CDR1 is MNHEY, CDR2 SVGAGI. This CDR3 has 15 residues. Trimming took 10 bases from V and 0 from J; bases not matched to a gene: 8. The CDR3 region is CANFRTGGSSYEQYF. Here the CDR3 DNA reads TGTGCCAACTTCCGGACAGGGGGCAGCTCCTACGAGCAGTACTTC.

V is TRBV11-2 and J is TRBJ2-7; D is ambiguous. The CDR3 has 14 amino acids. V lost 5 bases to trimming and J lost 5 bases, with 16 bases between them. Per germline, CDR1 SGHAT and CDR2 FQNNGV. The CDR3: CASSVPARVDEQYF. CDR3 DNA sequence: TGTGCCAGCAGCGTACCCGCACGGGTCGACGAGCAGTACTTC. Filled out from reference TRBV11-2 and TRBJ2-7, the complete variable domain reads EAGVAQSPRYKIIEKRQSVAFWCNPISGHATLYWYQQILGQGPKLLIQFQNNGVVDDSQLPKDRFSAERLKGVDSTLKIQPAKLEDSAVYLCASSVPARVDEQYFGPGTRLTVT.

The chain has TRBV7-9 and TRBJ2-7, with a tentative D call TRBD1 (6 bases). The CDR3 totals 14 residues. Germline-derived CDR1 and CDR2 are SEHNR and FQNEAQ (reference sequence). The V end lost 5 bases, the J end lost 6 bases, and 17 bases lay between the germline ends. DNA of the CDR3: TGTGCCAGCAGCCGTACGGACAGCTTCCCCGAGCAGTACTTC. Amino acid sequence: CASSRTDSFPEQYF.

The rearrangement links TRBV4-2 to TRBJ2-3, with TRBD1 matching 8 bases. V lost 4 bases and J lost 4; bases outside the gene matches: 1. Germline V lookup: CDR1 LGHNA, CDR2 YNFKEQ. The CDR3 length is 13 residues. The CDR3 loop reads CASSPQGADTQYF. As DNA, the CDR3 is TGTGCCAGCAGCCCACAGGGGGCAGATACGCAGTATTTT.

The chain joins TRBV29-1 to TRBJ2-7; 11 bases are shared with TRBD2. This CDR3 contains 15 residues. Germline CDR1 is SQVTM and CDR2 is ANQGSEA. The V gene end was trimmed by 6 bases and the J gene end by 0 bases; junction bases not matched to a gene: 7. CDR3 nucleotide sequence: TGCAGCGTCGATAGCGGGAGGGCCCCCTCCTACGAGCAGTACTTC. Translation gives CSVDSGRAPSYEQYF.

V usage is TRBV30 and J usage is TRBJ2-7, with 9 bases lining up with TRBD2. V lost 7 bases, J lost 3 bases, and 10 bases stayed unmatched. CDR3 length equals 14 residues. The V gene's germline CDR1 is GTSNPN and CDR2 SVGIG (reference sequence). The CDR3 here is CASALAGVFYEQYF. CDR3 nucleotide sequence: TGTGCCTCGGCCTTAGCGGGGGTTTTCTACGAGCAGTACTTC. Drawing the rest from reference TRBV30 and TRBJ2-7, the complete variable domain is SQTIHQWPATLVQPVGSPLSLECTVEGTSNPNLYWYRQAAGRGLQLLFYSVGIGQISSEVPQNLSASRPQDRQFILSSKKLLLSDSGFYLCASALAGVFYEQYFGPGTRLTVT.